Listed here are 21 T cell receptor beta chains from one sample, sequenced in a study of T cells in Graves' hyperthyroidism and ophthalmopathy. Amplification yielded TCR beta CDR3 regions, with RNA transcripts as the source. The primer set for the first-round RT-PCR of the TCR CDR3 was HTBI. One entry per CDR3 protein, called by TCRdb with MiXCR from the multiplex PCR reads. Among nearly 600,000 distinct CDR3 sequences listed, approximately 15% were seen once. The sample taken for sequencing was blood. All receptors derive from a woman in her 30s with Graves' hyperthyroidism that later progressed to Graves' ophthalmopathy.

In its sample, this clonotype was seen many times. The rearrangement links TRBV11-3 to TRBJ1-2; tentative D call: TRBD1 (6 bases). The V gene's germline CDR1 is SGHNT and CDR2 YENEEA. CDR3 size: 14 residues. The germline V and J ends were trimmed by 5 bases and 4 bases, with 14 bases remaining between them. CDR3 loop: CASSPGGSPYGYTF. The DNA for the CDR3 is TGTGCCAGCAGCCCGGGGGGCAGCCCCTATGGCTACACCTTC.

The table lists this clonotype with a count of one. The rearrangement links TRBV10-3 to TRBJ2-1; tentative D call: TRBD2 (5 bases). Per germline, CDR1 ENHRY and CDR2 SYGVKD. CDR3 length: 12 residues. Trimming stripped 6 bases from V and 4 bases from J, with 7 bases between. DNA of the CDR3: TGTGCCATCAGGGCGGGTTACAATGAGCAGTTCTTC. It yields the protein CAIRAGYNEQFF.

This clonotype was counted many times. In nucleotides, the CDR3 is TGTGCCAGCAGTATCACAGAATACAATGAGCAGTTCTTC. As protein: CASSITEYNEQFF. The genes are TRBV9 and TRBJ2-1; D call uncertain. This CDR3 contains 13 residues. From germline, CDR1 is SGDLS and CDR2 YYNGEE. V lost 5 bases and J 4 bases, leaving 10 bases between the germline ends.

As for this clonotype: Given a much more abundant clone one base away, this may be a read error. The chain couples TRBV20-1 to TRBJ2-1; D remains ambiguous. Germline CDR1 is DFQATT and CDR2 is SNEGSKA (reference sequence). This CDR3 contains 11 residues. The CDR3 here is CSARENNEQSF. CDR3 nucleotides: TGCAGTGCTAGGGAAAACAATGAGCAGTCCTTC.

This clonotype was detected many times. The rearrangement joins TRBV2 to TRBJ2-1, with 9 nucleotides matching TRBD2. This CDR3 has 15 amino acids. Germline CDR1 is SNHLY and CDR2 is FYNNEI. V shed 3 bases, J shed 9 bases, and the junction held 9 bases outside the gene matches. CDR3 sequence reads: CASSERAGGSVEQFF. The CDR3 nucleotides read TGTGCCAGCAGTGAGCGAGCGGGAGGAAGCGTTGAGCAGTTCTTC.

This clonotype was recorded many times. V and J are TRBV30 and TRBJ2-7, with 10 bases lining up with TRBD2. Germline V gives CDR1 GTSNPN, CDR2 SVGIG (reference sequence). With 4 bases clipped from V and 6 bases from J, the junction kept 3 bases outside the gene matches. The CDR3 is 12 amino acids. This chain's CDR3 is CAWTASGSEQYF. CDR3 nucleotides: TGTGCCTGGACCGCTAGCGGGAGCGAGCAGTACTTC.

This clonotype has a count of ten or more. The chain is built from TRBV10-3 and TRBJ2-5, with no clear D. V gave up 0 bases and J gave up 1 base, with 18 bases separating them. This CDR3 has 18 amino acids. The germline V gene has CDR1 ENHRY and CDR2 SYGVKD. The CDR3 bases are TGTGCCATCAGTGAGTCTAGGCGGAACGCGGCCTTCCAAGAGACCCAGTACTTC. Translating gives CAISESRRNAAFQETQYF.

This clonotype was counted many times. The V gene is TRBV14, the J gene TRBJ2-1, with D unclear. V dropped 4 bases and J dropped 4 bases, with 14 bases sitting between them. Germline CDR1 is SGHDN and CDR2 is FVKESK. The CDR3 sequence is 15 residues long. The CDR3 DNA reads as TGTGCCAGCAGCCGGCACAACCTGATATACAATGAGCAGTTCTTC. Translation gives CASSRHNLIYNEQFF.

This clonotype has ten or more counts. The rearrangement joins TRBV20-1 to TRBJ2-7, with unresolved D. Germline CDR1 is DFQATT and CDR2 is SNEGSKA (reference sequence). V lost 3 bases and J lost 2, with 8 bases in between. CDR3 length: 12 amino acids. The CDR3, as DNA: TGCAGTGCTAGGGGCAGAACCTACGAGCAGTACTTC. This translates into CSARGRTYEQYF.

This clonotype was recorded at least ten times. This sequence joins TRBV5-1 and TRBJ2-1; a possible D gene is TRBD1 (6 bases). The ends were cut back, 7 bases at V and 8 bases at J, with 19 bases in the middle. The CDR3 contains 14 residues. CDR1 and CDR2 (germline): SGHRS, YFSETQ. The DNA for the CDR3 is TGCGCCAGCTGTACGGGACACCTCGGCGATGAGCAGTTCTTC. It specifies CASCTGHLGDEQFF.

In regard to this clonotype: Compared with germline, one end of the junction differs, possibly owing to a read error. The chain recombines TRBV28 with TRBJ1-5; perhaps TRBD1 as D (6 bases). The CDR3 sequence is 13 residues long. From germline, CDR1 is MDHEN and CDR2 SYDVKM. The CDR3 loop is CASRQGGTQRQHF. The CDR3, as DNA: TGTGCCAGCAGACAGGGAGGAACTCAGCGCCAGCATTTT.

The V and J genes are TRBV2 and TRBJ1-4; perhaps TRBD1 as D (5 bases). Trimming pared 8 bases from V and 10 bases from J, leaving 14 bases between. There are 12 residues in the CDR3. Germline CDR1 reads SNHLY; CDR2 reads FYNNEI. CDR3 region: CASVGSGGKLFF. The CDR3 DNA sequence: TGTGCCAGCGTGGGGAGTGGGGGAAAACTGTTTTTT.

This clonotype was counted at least ten times. V gene TRBV2 combines with J gene TRBJ2-7; maybe TRBD2 (6 bases). Looked up from germline, CDR1 is SNHLY and CDR2 is FYNNEI. V was clipped by 4 bases and J by 3 bases, with 7 bases between them. This CDR3 spans 12 amino acids. CDR3 coding DNA: TGTGCCAGCAGTGGGGACTTCTACGAGCAGTACTTC. Amino acids: CASSGDFYEQYF.

This clonotype was seen a few times. The V call is TRBV6-5, the J call TRBJ1-2; TRBD1 matches at 9 bases. CDR1 and CDR2 from the germline V gene are MNHEY and SVGAGI. The V gene end was trimmed by 2 bases and the J gene end by 0 bases; junction bases not matched to a gene: 10. The CDR3 loop spans 18 amino acids. The CDR3 reads CASSYTPGQGYSNYGYTF. The CDR3 DNA is TGTGCCAGCAGTTACACCCCGGGACAGGGCTATTCTAACTATGGCTACACCTTC.

The V call is TRBV13, the J call TRBJ2-1, with TRBD2 matching 7 bases. CDR3 length: 20 amino acids. The J segment lost 12 bases and the V segment lost 1 base, leaving 27 bases of the junction unmatched. Looked up from germline, CDR1 is PRHDT and CDR2 is FYEKMQ (reference sequence). This CDR3 is CASSLAPGRRRGYNERGQFF. The CDR3 DNA sequence: TGTGCCAGCAGCTTAGCCCCGGGTAGGCGGAGGGGTTACAATGAGCGGGGGCAGTTCTTC. Drawing the rest from reference TRBV13 and TRBJ2-1, the complete variable domain is AAGVIQSPRHLIKEKRETATLKCYPIPRHDTVYWYQQGPGQDPQFLISFYEKMQSDKGSIPDRFSAQQFSDYHSELNMSSLELGDSALYFCASSLAPGRRRGYNERGQFFGPGTRLTVL.

There are many counts of this clonotype. The chain employs TRBV7-2 and TRBJ1-1; no reliable D call. V lost 2 bases, J lost 5 bases, and 12 bases lay in between. The CDR3 loop spans 14 amino acids. Germline V gene sequence: CDR1 SGHTA, CDR2 FQGNSA. CDR3 residues: CASSLNKMPTEAFF. Here the CDR3 DNA reads TGTGCCAGCAGCTTAAACAAGATGCCGACTGAAGCTTTCTTT.

This clonotype appeared a few times. J is TRBJ2-7 and V is TRBV19; perhaps TRBD1 as D (5 bases). The V end was cut by 0 bases, the J end by 3 bases, with 12 bases between. The CDR3 is 15 residues long. Germline CDR1 reads LNHDA; CDR2 reads SQIVND (reference sequence). CDR3 sequence reads: CASSIDHRQHYEQYF. Written as DNA, the CDR3 is TGTGCCAGTAGTATAGATCATAGACAGCACTACGAGCAGTACTTC. Filled out from reference TRBV19 and TRBJ2-7, the complete variable domain reads DGGITQSPKYLFRKEGQNVTLSCEQNLNHDAMYWYRQDPGQGLRLIYYSQIVNDFQKGDIAEGYSVSREKKESFPLTVTSAQKNPTAFYLCASSIDHRQHYEQYFGPGTRLTVT.

This clonotype was counted between two and nine times. This sequence joins TRBV30 and TRBJ1-5, with D perhaps matching TRBD1 (6 bases). Trimming left V 1 base short and J 3 bases short, with 10 bases between. The germline gives CDR1 GTSNPN, CDR2 SVGIG (reference sequence). This CDR3 has 14 amino acids. Written as DNA, the CDR3 is TGTGCCTGGAGTGGCCAGGGGCTCAATCAGCCCCAGCATTTT. Translated: CAWSGQGLNQPQHF.

This clonotype was picked up many times. The chain links TRBV10-3 to TRBJ2-7; 7 nucleotides line up with TRBD2. The CDR3 spans 12 residues. The germline V gene has CDR1 ENHRY and CDR2 SYGVKD. The trim removed 11 bases at V and 0 bases at J, leaving 4 bases unmatched. Here the CDR3 DNA reads TGTGCCGGGGGGGGGGTCTCCTACGAGCAGTACTTC. This gives the protein CAGGGVSYEQYF.

The sample holds many counts of this clonotype. The V gene is TRBV9, the J gene TRBJ2-1, with 9 bases matching TRBD1. Looked up from germline, CDR1 is SGDLS and CDR2 is YYNGEE. V was pared by 7 bases and J by 3 bases, with 5 bases of the junction left unmatched. This CDR3 comprises 14 residues. The chain's CDR3 is CASGTGSNYNEQFF. The CDR3 coding sequence is TGTGCCAGCGGGACAGGGTCGAACTACAATGAGCAGTTCTTC. Based on the CDR3 plus reference TRBV9 and TRBJ2-1, the full variable domain is DSGVTQTPKHLITATGQRVTLRCSPRSGDLSVYWYQQSLDQGLQFLIQYYNGEERAKGNILERFSAQQFPDLHSELNLSSLELGDSALYFCASGTGSNYNEQFFGPGTRLTVL.

This clonotype was counted ten times or more. The chain is built from TRBV6-1 and TRBJ2-7; 11 bases fit TRBD2. This CDR3 is built from 14 residues. Germline V gene lookup returns CDR1 MNHNS and CDR2 SASEGT. Losses at the gene ends were 6 bases for V and 7 bases for J; bases not matched to a gene: 8. CDR3 nucleotides: TGTGCCAGCAGCGGAACTAGCGGGGGTGGAGAGCAGTACTTC. Translated: CASSGTSGGGEQYF.